The 27 T cell receptor beta chains below all came from one sample that was sequenced in a study of shared clonotypes between healthy human individuals. The table came from immunoSEQ multiplex PCR; TCRdb's copy has only in-frame clones and leaves some out. In the table there are about 580,000 clones, nearly 98% of which are singletons. It was CD45RO-negative cells, positively selected for CCR7, that made up naive CD8 cells, with terminally differentiated effector memory CD45RA+ cells excluded. Sequencing was carried out using naive CD8+ T cells sorted from blood. The receptor set was obtained from a man aged 30-40 years in good health.

The count of this clone is one. One end of the junction is discordant with germline, which a read error may explain. CDR3 sequence reads: CASSARTGSSEQYF. The DNA of the CDR3 is TGTGCCAGCAGCGCCAGAACAGGGTCCTCCGAGCAGTACTTC. The chain carries TRBV7-2 and TRBJ2-7; D may be TRBD1 (6 bases). The CDR3 spans 14 residues. Per the germline V gene, CDR1 is SGHTA and CDR2 is FQGNSA.

The V gene is TRBV5-4, the J gene TRBJ1-1; D unclear. The CDR3 loop spans 13 amino acids. The germline V and J ends were trimmed by 4 bases and 6 bases, with 13 bases remaining between them. From germline, CDR1 is SGHNT and CDR2 YYREEE (reference sequence). DNA of the CDR3: TGTGCCAGCAGCCCGACGCTCGGGCCTGAAGCTTTCTTT. Translated, it gives CASSPTLGPEAFF.

The chain employs TRBV30 and TRBJ1-2; no firm D call. This CDR3 has 15 amino acids. With 0 bases removed from V and 4 bases from J, the gap between germline ends came to 15 bases. Per germline, CDR1 GTSNPN and CDR2 SVGIG (reference sequence). CDR3 nucleotides: TGTGCCTGGAGTGTACGGATGCCCCGGGGCTATGGCTACACCTTC. Translation gives CAWSVRMPRGYGYTF.

This clone was detected once. The V gene is TRBV7-9, the J gene TRBJ1-4; the match to TRBD1 covers 11 bases. Germline loops: CDR1 SEHNR, CDR2 FQNEAQ (reference sequence). The V and J ends lost 5 bases and 8 bases, in that order; junction bases with no gene match: 10. The CDR3 is 16 amino acids. CDR3 region: CASSDRDRGGEEKLFF. In DNA, the CDR3 is TGTGCCAGCAGCGATAGGGACAGGGGGGGAGAAGAAAAACTGTTTTTT.

The chain couples TRBV30 to TRBJ2-5; weak D call: TRBD1 (5 bases). Trimming cost V 0 bases and J 13 bases, with 21 bases left between them. The CDR3 is 14 residues long. Germline V CDR1 and CDR2: GTSNPN, SVGIG (reference sequence). The CDR3 DNA reads TGTGCCTGGAGTGTATCCGCAGGGTCTCCCCGAATGTACTTC. Protein sequence: CAWSVSAGSPRMYF.

V gene TRBV9 combines with J gene TRBJ2-1, with 11 bases matching TRBD1. The CDR3 extends over 15 amino acids. Unmatched junction bases numbered 4, after V lost 3 bases and J lost 5 bases. CDR1 is SGDLS, CDR2 YYNGEE, per germline. The CDR3 DNA sequence: TGTGCCAGCAGCGAACGGACAGGGGGCAACAATGAGCAGTTCTTC. It yields the protein CASSERTGGNNEQFF.

This clone was counted a single time. The chain uses TRBV4-3 and TRBJ2-7; possibly TRBD1 for D (6 bases). In germline, CDR1 is LGHNA, CDR2 YSLEER. Between the trimmed V and J ends, which lost 3 bases and 0 bases, there was a span of 9 bases. CDR3 size: 14 residues. The CDR3 is CASSHPDSSYEQYF. The CDR3 DNA reads as TGCGCCAGCAGCCACCCGGACAGCTCCTACGAGCAGTACTTC.

This chain joins TRBV28 and TRBJ2-1, with unresolved D. The CDR3 has 14 amino acids. V was clipped by 4 bases and J by 4 bases, with 11 bases between them. Germline V lookup: CDR1 MDHEN, CDR2 SYDVKM. CDR3 protein: CASSSVETYNEQFF. CDR3 sequence (DNA): TGTGCCAGCAGTTCAGTGGAAACGTACAATGAGCAGTTCTTC.

The rearrangement joins TRBV13 to TRBJ2-7, with 8 bases fitting TRBD2. This CDR3 region has 17 residues. V shed 0 bases and J 0 bases; nucleotides not matched to a gene: 7. The germline V gene encodes CDR1 PRHDT and CDR2 FYEKMQ (reference sequence). Written as DNA, the CDR3 is TGTGCCAGCAGCTTAGGCCCAACTAGCGGTAGCTCCTACGAGCAGTACTTC. Protein: CASSLGPTSGSSYEQYF.

V gene TRBV5-6 combines with J gene TRBJ2-1; D is unresolved. Looked up from germline, CDR1 is SGHDT and CDR2 is YYEEEE. CDR3 length equals 14 residues. V lost 4 bases and J 8 bases, leaving 16 bases between the germline ends. Here the CDR3 reads CASSLGSTGDEQFF. In nucleotides, the CDR3 is TGTGCCAGCAGCCTTGGATCAACTGGCGATGAGCAGTTCTTC.

The chain is built from TRBV9 and TRBJ1-1; tentative D call: TRBD1 (5 bases). The CDR3 runs 14 residues. The germline V gene has CDR1 SGDLS and CDR2 YYNGEE. V lost 0 bases and J 1 base, leaving 7 bases between the germline ends. As DNA, the CDR3 is TGTGCCAGCAGCGTAGAAACAGGGAACACTGAAGCTTTCTTT. It translates to CASSVETGNTEAFF.

This sequence joins TRBV28 and TRBJ2-7, with D possibly being TRBD2 (5 bases). The length of the CDR3 is 11 residues. The germline V gene encodes CDR1 MDHEN and CDR2 SYDVKM. V lost 5 bases and J 7 bases, leaving 9 bases between the germline ends. The CDR3 DNA is TGTGCCAGCAGTAGCTCGGGGGAGCAGTACTTC. Translation gives CASSSSGEQYF.

The J gene is TRBJ2-2, the V gene TRBV9; perhaps TRBD2 as D (5 bases). Germline CDR1 and CDR2: SGDLS and YYNGEE. The CDR3 sequence is 15 residues long. V lost 0 bases and J lost 3, with 9 bases in between. CDR3 protein: CASSVEGVDTGELFF. CDR3 bases: TGTGCCAGCAGCGTAGAGGGAGTCGACACCGGGGAGCTGTTTTTT.

The chain links TRBV28 to TRBJ2-3, with 7 bases aligning to TRBD2. Germline trimming cut 6 bases from V and 5 bases from J; bases unmatched to any gene: 14. Germline loops: CDR1 MDHEN, CDR2 SYDVKM. The CDR3 totals 16 residues. In nucleotides, the CDR3 is TGTGCCAGCAGCCCAACGGCCGGGGGGAATCAAGATACGCAGTATTTT. It specifies CASSPTAGGNQDTQYF.

The gene calls are TRBV7-9 and TRBJ2-7; the match to TRBD1 covers 9 bases. This CDR3 is 16 amino acids long. CDR1 SEHNR and CDR2 FQNEAQ come from the germline V gene (reference sequence). V gave up 7 bases and J gave up 4 bases; unmatched junction bases: 14. CDR3 nucleotide sequence: TGTGCCAGCAATTTAGGCTACGGGACAGGGATATACGAGCAGTACTTC. Its translation is CASNLGYGTGIYEQYF.

This clone was seen once. V usage is TRBV6-5 and J usage is TRBJ1-5; D call uncertain. Trimming pared 6 bases from V and 1 base from J, leaving 10 bases between. This CDR3 region has 14 residues. Germline-derived CDR1 and CDR2 are MNHEY and SVGAGI. The CDR3 region has the DNA TGTGCCAGCAGCCTAAGGGTCAGCAATCAGCCCCAGCATTTT. As protein: CASSLRVSNQPQHF.

The genes are TRBV28 and TRBJ1-3, with a possible D match to TRBD1 (5 bases). CDR1 is MDHEN, CDR2 SYDVKM, per germline. Between the trimmed V and J ends, which lost 5 bases and 2 bases, there was a span of 7 bases. The CDR3 is 13 residues long. As DNA, the CDR3 is TGTGCCAGCAGTCCGGACACTGGAAACACCATATATTTT. Protein product: CASSPDTGNTIYF. Together with reference TRBV28 and TRBJ1-3, the CDR3 gives the full variable domain: DVKVTQSSRYLVKRTGEKVFLECVQDMDHENMFWYRQDPGLGLRLIYFSYDVKMKEKGDIPEGYSVSREKKERFSLILESASTNQTSMYLCASSPDTGNTIYFGEGSWLTVV.

This clone has just one count. The V call is TRBV7-9, the J call TRBJ2-7; D is perhaps TRBD2 (5 bases). Trimming stripped 4 bases from V and 0 bases from J, with 13 bases between. The CDR3 is made up of 15 amino acids. The germline V gene has CDR1 SEHNR and CDR2 FQNEAQ (reference sequence). For the CDR3, the DNA is TGTGCCAGCAGCTCCAGCGGATCGAGCTCCTACGAGCAGTACTTC. This gives the protein CASSSSGSSSYEQYF. Full variable domain (outside the CDR3, taken from reference TRBV7-9 and TRBJ2-7): DTGVSQNPRHKITKRGQNVTFRCDPISEHNRLYWYRQTLGQGPEFLTYFQNEAQLEKSRLLSDRFSAERPKGSFSTLEIQRTEQGDSAMYLCASSSSGSSSYEQYFGPGTRLTVT.

The chain recombines TRBV7-9 with TRBJ2-5; possible D gene TRBD1, 6 bases. The CDR3 contains 17 residues. The germline V and J ends were trimmed by 0 bases and 0 bases, with 14 bases remaining between them. Germline V gene lookup returns CDR1 SEHNR and CDR2 FQNEAQ (reference sequence). This CDR3 reads CASSLAGADRYQETQYF. The DNA for the CDR3 is TGTGCCAGCAGCTTAGCGGGGGCGGACCGGTACCAAGAGACCCAGTACTTC.

The V gene is TRBV11-2, the J gene TRBJ2-7; tentative D call: TRBD1 (5 bases). CDR3 length: 14 residues. The germline CDR1 and CDR2 sequences are SGHAT and FQNNGV. The V and J ends lost 6 bases and 5 bases respectively, with 17 bases between them. The CDR3 DNA reads as TGTGCCAGCAGTCCCAATGCCAGGGTCCACGAGCAGTACTTC. It is translated as CASSPNARVHEQYF.

This clone was counted once. Here the CDR3 reads CASSQDPGGGETQYF. CDR3 DNA: TGTGCCAGCAGCCAAGATCCGGGAGGAGGAGAGACCCAGTACTTC. The chain employs TRBV14 and TRBJ2-5, with 7 bases that match TRBD2. This CDR3 is built from 15 residues. V lost 0 bases, J lost 4 bases, and 5 bases stayed unmatched. Germline CDR1 and CDR2: SGHDN and FVKESK.

This clone was counted only a few times. The chain combines TRBV7-2 with TRBJ2-4; TRBD2 matches at 13 bases. Germline V CDR1 and CDR2: SGHTA, FQGNSA. This CDR3 has 15 residues. After removal of 1 base from V and 15 bases from J, the junction contained 9 bases not matched to a gene. The CDR3 DNA sequence: TGTGCCAGCAGCTTAGAGGCGACTAGCGGGAGGCCTGGGTACTTC. As protein: CASSLEATSGRPGYF.

The gene calls are TRBV13 and TRBJ2-3, with D unresolved. The CDR3 sequence is 14 residues long. The V end lost 0 bases, the J end lost 0 bases, and 4 bases lay between the germline ends. Looked up from germline, CDR1 is PRHDT and CDR2 is FYEKMQ (reference sequence). The CDR3 here is CASSLGTSTDTQYF. CDR3 nucleotide sequence: TGTGCCAGCAGCTTAGGGACTAGCACAGATACGCAGTATTTT. Drawing the rest from reference TRBV13 and TRBJ2-3, the complete variable domain is AAGVIQSPRHLIKEKRETATLKCYPIPRHDTVYWYQQGPGQDPQFLISFYEKMQSDKGSIPDRFSAQQFSDYHSELNMSSLELGDSALYFCASSLGTSTDTQYFGPGTRLTVL.

The V gene is TRBV1, the J gene TRBJ2-1; the listed D gene, TRBD2, was not tested against the DNA. TRBV1 is annotated as a pseudogene. This CDR3 region has 17 residues. The CDR3: CTSSQEKREGLYNEQFF. DNA of the CDR3: TGCACCAGCAGCCAAGAAAAACGGGAGGGCCTCTACAATGAGCAGTTCTTC.

The chain has TRBV21-1 and TRBJ2-7; the table gives TRBD2 as D, unverified against the DNA. TRBV21-1 is shown as a pseudogene. This CDR3 contains 17 residues. The CDR3 here is CASSKAFLSGRGYEQYF. The CDR3 DNA is TGTGCCAGCAGCAAAGCCTTTCTTAGCGGGAGGGGCTACGAGCAGTACTTC.

The CDR3 sequence: CASSYQGAEETQYF. CDR3 nucleotides: TGTGCCAGCAGTTACCAGGGGGCAGAGGAGACCCAGTACTTC. The chain employs TRBV6-5 and TRBJ2-5; TRBD1 aligns across 8 bases. This CDR3 is built from 14 residues. Germline values: CDR1 MNHEY, CDR2 SVGAGI. The V and J ends lost 2 bases and 5 bases, in that order; junction bases with no gene match: 4.

V and J are TRBV7-8 and TRBJ2-7; maybe TRBD1 (6 bases). Germline V lookup: CDR1 SGHVS, CDR2 FQNEAQ. The V end lost 2 bases, the J end lost 2 bases, and 16 bases lay between the germline ends. CDR3 length equals 16 residues. The CDR3 nucleotides are TGTGCCAGCAGCTTACCCTCGACAGGAGAGACCTACGAGCAGTACTTC. It is translated as CASSLPSTGETYEQYF.